This passage covers 15 T cell receptor beta chains from one sample sequenced in a study of regulatory T cells in long-lasting Graves disease. Library construction for TCR beta used iRepertoire HTBI primers and Arm-PCR of CDR3 regions. TCRdb reanalysed the multiplex PCR reads using MiXCR and keeps one entry per CDR3 protein. In the table there are about 560,000 distinct CDR3 sequences, 15% to 20% of which are singletons. The time point: newly diagnosed GD, antithyroid drugs for less than 3 months. RNA from PBMCs was the source of the TCR library. These data also featured in a second study, about T cells in Graves' hyperthyroidism and ophthalmopathy.

The sequences come from peripheral blood mononuclear cells (PBMCs), collected at new diagnosis, from a patient treated with antithyroid drugs. These receptors all come from a man younger than 30 with Graves disease.

This clonotype showed up many times. The chain combines TRBV18 with TRBJ1-5; weak D call: TRBD1 (6 bases). Trimming stripped 6 bases from V and 7 bases from J, with 13 bases between. The CDR3 sequence is 13 residues long. Germline CDR1 reads KGHSH; CDR2 reads LQKENI. CDR3 DNA: TGTGCCAGCTCCCGGGGGGCGGAACAGCCCCAGCATTTT. It translates to CASSRGAEQPQHF.

Details on this clonotype: A much larger clone differs from this one at a single base, so this may be a read error. In DNA, the CDR3 is TGTGCCAGCAGTTCCCAGAGATTCTATGGCTACACCTTC. This sequence encodes CASSSQRFYGYTF. The genes are TRBV28 and TRBJ1-2; the D is unclear. The CDR3 contains 13 residues. V was cut by 4 bases and J by 4 bases, with 10 bases left in between. CDR1 and CDR2 (germline): MDHEN, SYDVKM.

This clonotype was seen a few times. CDR3 nucleotide sequence: TGCGCCAGCAGCTTGGAGCAGGGGGCGCTTGGCTACACCTTC. This codes for CASSLEQGALGYTF. The chain couples TRBV5-1 to TRBJ1-2; 8 bases match TRBD1. Germline CDR1 SGHRS, CDR2 YFSETQ. This CDR3 is built from 14 residues. The V gene end was trimmed by 0 bases and the J gene end by 7 bases; junction bases not matched to a gene: 5.

This clonotype showed up just a few times. This sequence joins TRBV15 and TRBJ1-5; 7 bases match TRBD1. There are 15 residues in the CDR3. Per the germline V gene, CDR1 is LNHNV and CDR2 is YYDKDF (reference sequence). V was clipped by 2 bases and J by 4 bases; unmatched bases: 5. CDR3 nucleotides: TGTGCCACCAGCAGAAGCCAGGGGGGAAATCAGCCCCAGCATTTT. Its translation is CATSRSQGGNQPQHF.

Turning to this clonotype: The CDR3 carries no conserved terminal phenylalanine or tryptophan, so it likely arises from a read error. The V and J genes are TRBV20-1 and TRBJ2-5; no definite D call. CDR1 is DFQATT, CDR2 SNEGSKA, per germline (reference sequence). The V and J ends lost 7 bases and 2 bases respectively, with 11 bases between them. The CDR3 is 12 amino acids. Here the CDR3 DNA reads TGCAGTGAAACCGTAGATCAAGAGACCCAGTACCTC. Translating gives CSETVDQETQYL.

Comment on this clonotype: A much larger clone lies a single base off, so this may be a read error. The J gene is TRBJ1-1, the V gene TRBV30, with TRBD1 identical over 7 bases. V dropped 8 bases and J dropped 6; count of bases not matched to a gene: 12. This CDR3 spans 13 amino acids. Germline V gene lookup returns CDR1 GTSNPN and CDR2 SVGIG (reference sequence). CDR3 bases: TGTGCCCGGGAGACAGGGAAGGACCCTGAAGCTTTCTTT. This sequence encodes CARETGKDPEAFF.

This clonotype was counted a few times. The chain uses TRBV7-3 and TRBJ2-3; weak D call: TRBD2 (5 bases). The germline CDR1 and CDR2 sequences are SGHTA and FQGTGA. The CDR3 is 14 amino acids. Trimming pared 2 bases from V and 7 bases from J, leaving 13 bases between. The CDR3 reads CASSLSAASHTQYF. DNA for the CDR3: TGTGCCAGCAGCTTATCGGCAGCTAGCCATACGCAGTATTTT.

The chain links TRBV12-3 or TRBV12-4 to TRBJ1-3; TRBD1 aligns across 10 bases. The CDR3 has 16 amino acids. Trimming took 6 bases from V and 4 from J; bases not matched to a gene: 9. The CDR3 sequence is CASSSWTGGRGNTIYF. As DNA, the CDR3 is TGTGCCAGCAGCTCATGGACAGGGGGTAGGGGAAACACCATATATTTT.

The chain links TRBV20-1 to TRBJ2-1, with 11 bases lining up with TRBD2. The CDR3 has 14 amino acids. V was pared by 2 bases and J by 9 bases, with 6 bases of the junction left unmatched. CDR1 is DFQATT and CDR2 is SNEGSKA in the germline V gene (reference sequence). The CDR3 nucleotides are TGCAGTGCTAGAATGGGACTAGCGGCACTTGAGCAGTTCTTC. Residues: CSARMGLAALEQFF.

The chain recombines TRBV28 with TRBJ2-7, with D maybe TRBD1 (6 bases). The CDR3 consists of 15 residues. V gave up 5 bases and J gave up 6 bases, with 20 bases separating them. Looked up from germline, CDR1 is MDHEN and CDR2 is SYDVKM. The chain's CDR3 is CASSPRPDRRAEQYF. Here the CDR3 DNA reads TGTGCCAGCAGTCCCAGACCGGACAGACGGGCCGAGCAGTACTTC. The whole variable domain, filled in from reference TRBV28 and TRBJ2-7, reads DVKVTQSSRYLVKRTGEKVFLECVQDMDHENMFWYRQDPGLGLRLIYFSYDVKMKEKGDIPEGYSVSREKKERFSLILESASTNQTSMYLCASSPRPDRRAEQYFGPGTRLTVT.

A few counts support this clonotype. The chain links TRBV4-1 to TRBJ2-7, with 7 bases aligning to TRBD2. The trim removed 0 bases at V and 2 bases at J, leaving 10 bases unmatched. The CDR3 is 17 residues long. Germline V gene lookup returns CDR1 MGHRA and CDR2 YSYEKL. Here the CDR3 reads CASSQEPPPGTTYEQYF. CDR3 in DNA: TGCGCCAGCAGCCAAGAACCCCCACCCGGGACTACCTACGAGCAGTACTTC.

This clonotype was seen ten or more times. The V gene is TRBV9, the J gene TRBJ2-3, with D possibly being TRBD2 (5 bases). CDR3 length equals 13 residues. The V and J ends lost 10 bases and 0 bases respectively, with 12 bases between them. Germline loops: CDR1 SGDLS, CDR2 YYNGEE. In DNA form, the CDR3 reads TGTGCCTCACAACGGGATAGCACAGATACGCAGTATTTT. The encoded protein is CASQRDSTDTQYF.

This chain uses TRBV7-8 with TRBJ2-1; 7 bases map to TRBD1. This CDR3 spans 16 amino acids. V trimming: 1 base; J trimming: 4 bases; junction bases outside the gene matches: 7. Germline-derived CDR1 and CDR2 are SGHVS and FQNEAQ. CDR3 region: CASSLVLGTVYNEQFF. The CDR3 region has the DNA TGTGCCAGCAGCTTAGTTTTAGGGACAGTATACAATGAGCAGTTCTTC.

The V gene is TRBV9, the J gene TRBJ1-3; D remains ambiguous. The germline V gene has CDR1 SGDLS and CDR2 YYNGEE. V was trimmed by 3 bases and J by 0 bases, leaving 7 bases between them. This CDR3 is built from 14 residues. CDR3 bases: TGTGCCAGCAGCGCCTGGGACTCTGGAAACACCATATATTTT. It encodes CASSAWDSGNTIYF.

The genes are TRBV15 and TRBJ1-6; D gene unclear. This CDR3 spans 15 amino acids. Germline CDR1 and CDR2: LNHNV and YYDKDF (reference sequence). V lost 0 bases and J 7 bases, leaving 10 bases between the germline ends. The CDR3 loop reads CATSRDFNRNSPLHF. The CDR3 DNA follows: TGTGCCACCAGCAGAGATTTTAACAGAAATTCACCCCTCCACTTT.